This entry describes one TCR beta chain. The data are from a study of blood T cell repertoires in COVID-19. Study-level background: The United States, Italy and Spain provided the acute and convalescent COVID-19 samples. Sample material is recorded as cDNA or gDNA derived from T cells, B-cell-depleted T cells, or PBMCs.

This CDR3 contains 18 residues. Trimming took 3 bases from V and 3 from J; bases not matched to a gene: 15. CDR1 and CDR2 from the germline V gene are LGHNA and YSLEER. As processed by the authors: By means of reference gene primer amplification, nucleated cell counts were estimated. Sequencing was performed with immunoSEQ multiplex PCR; in TCRdb, only in-frame clones are kept and a portion is missing. That table gives V, J and clone size, and the DNA gave D and trimming. The profile shows about 150,000 clones, 80% to 85% of them singletons. This clonotype was sampled from a man between 65 and 80 years old with active or convalescent COVID-19. The rearrangement joins TRBV4-3 to TRBJ2-7, with 9 bases aligning to TRBD2. Sequenced input: peripheral blood. The CDR3, as DNA: TGCGCCAGCAGCCAGGGGTCCCATAGCGGGAGATCGGGCTACGAGCAGTACTTC. Translation: CASSQGSHSGRSGYEQYF.